These T cell receptor beta chains were read from a single sample in a study of T cells in Graves' hyperthyroidism and ophthalmopathy. TCRdb redid the calling of the multiplex PCR reads with MiXCR, one entry per CDR3 protein. The sample consists of about 160,000 distinct CDR3 sequences, 8% to 9.5% of them appearing once. Sequencing was carried out using blood. Receptors were obtained from a woman between 18 and 29 years old with Graves' hyperthyroidism that later progressed to Graves' ophthalmopathy. The CDR3 runs from the conserved cysteine through the conserved F or W. A D gene is named only where the DNA matches it firmly. Not all rows give a size; the values are once, few, many and, for expanded clones, a class.

v_call,clone_size,d_call,j_call,cdr3_aa,cdr3_nt
TRBV7-9,-,-,TRBJ1-5,CASSPQDWGYNQPQHF,TGTGCCAGCAGCCCCCAGGACTGGGGATACAATCAGCCCCAGCATTTT
TRBV11-2,many,-,TRBJ2-3,CASSPVRGAHIDTQYF,TGTGCCAGCAGCCCCGTTCGGGGGGCTCATATAGATACGCAGTATTTT
TRBV6-1,many,-,TRBJ2-1,CASSEGEEPYNEQFF,TGTGCCAGCAGTGAAGGAGAGGAGCCCTACAATGAGCAGTTCTTC
TRBV4-1,-,TRBD1,TRBJ1-2,CASSQAETGLEGYTF,TGCGCCAGCAGCCAAGCTGAGACAGGGTTGGAGGGCTACACCTTC
TRBV14,few,-,TRBJ2-3,CASSQDLASSTDTQYF,TGTGCCAGCAGCCAAGATCTAGCGTCCAGCACAGATACGCAGTATTTT
TRBV20-1,many,-,TRBJ1-1,CSATPGDTEAFF,TGCAGTGCCACCCCAGGGGACACTGAAGCTTTCTTT
TRBV4-1,-,TRBD2,TRBJ2-1,CASSQDGAGGPNEQFF,TGCGCCAGCAGCCAAGATGGGGCGGGAGGGCCGAATGAGCAGTTCTTC
TRBV7-9,many,TRBD1,TRBJ2-7,CASSLGQGGKYEQYF,TGTGCCAGCAGCCTGGGACAGGGCGGCAAATACGAGCAGTACTTC
TRBV9,few,-,TRBJ2-3,CASSGGWTDTQYF,TGTGCCAGCAGCGGAGGGTGGACAGATACGCAGTATTTT
TRBV5-1,many,-,TRBJ1-3,CASSLGLPGNTIYF,TGCGCCAGCAGCTTGGGGTTACCTGGAAACACCATATATTTT
TRBV10-3,many,TRBD1,TRBJ2-7,CAIKGQGLSYEQYF,TGTGCCATCAAGGGACAGGGGTTATCCTACGAGCAGTACTTC
TRBV6-1,-,TRBD2,TRBJ2-7,CASARGGTSGYEQYF,TGTGCCAGTGCCCGAGGGGGGACTAGCGGCTACGAGCAGTACTTC
TRBV10-2,many,TRBD2,TRBJ2-3,CASSNSGGDTDTQYF,TGCGCCAGCAGCAATAGCGGGGGGGACACAGATACGCAGTATTTT
TRBV4-2,few,-,TRBJ2-7,CASSQGPERGEQYF,TGTGCCAGCAGCCAAGGACCAGAGAGAGGCGAGCAGTACTTC
TRBV28,many,TRBD1,TRBJ2-3,CASSVDGQGQDTQYF,TGTGCCAGCAGTGTGGATGGACAGGGGCAAGATACGCAGTATTTT
TRBV7-8,many,-,TRBJ1-5,CASSLYPNQPQHF,TGTGCCAGCAGCTTATATCCCAATCAGCCCCAGCATTTT
TRBV6-1,few,TRBD2,TRBJ2-3,CASTGYGRITDTQYF,TGTGCCAGCACCGGGTACGGGAGGATCACAGATACGCAGTATTTT
TRBV19,many,TRBD1,TRBJ1-2,CASKRDSNNYGYTF,TGTGCCAGTAAACGGGACAGCAATAACTATGGCTACACCTTC
TRBV27,-,-,TRBJ2-1,CASSLTPISGSYNEQFF,TGTGCCAGCAGTTTAACCCCAATAAGCGGCTCCTACAATGAGCAGTTCTTC
TRBV10-3,few,-,TRBJ2-5,CAISGKDRSKTQYF,TGTGCCATCAGCGGAAAAGACAGGTCAAAGACCCAGTACTTC
TRBV15,few,-,TRBJ1-5,CATSKETGLEPQHF,TGTGCCACCAGCAAGGAAACAGGGCTCGAGCCCCAGCATTTT
TRBV11-2,-,TRBD2,TRBJ2-7,CASSLVVTSEYEQYF,TGTGCCAGCAGCTTAGTAGTGACTAGCGAATACGAGCAGTACTTC
TRBV25-1,few,TRBD2,TRBJ2-3,CASIPRRGLGTDTQYF,TGTGCCAGCATTCCAAGGCGGGGGTTGGGCACAGATACGCAGTATTTT
TRBV12-3/TRBV12-4,many,-,TRBJ1-5,CASSLWALGGPQHF,TGTGCCAGCAGTTTATGGGCACTGGGGGGGCCCCAGCATTTT
TRBV7-9,many,-,TRBJ1-1,CASSPRAGFEAFF,TGTGCCAGCAGCCCAAGAGCGGGGTTTGAAGCTTTCTTT
TRBV19,-,TRBD1,TRBJ2-7,CASSVQGAVREQYF,TGTGCCAGTAGTGTACAGGGGGCTGTTAGGGAGCAGTACTTC
TRBV18,many,-,TRBJ2-3,CASSPPTGTDTQYF,TGTGCCAGCTCACCGCCGACAGGTACAGATACGCAGTATTTT
TRBV28,many,TRBD1,TRBJ2-7,CASSPTKLGQGTYEQYF,TGTGCCAGCAGTCCCACTAAATTGGGACAGGGGACCTACGAGCAGTACTTC
TRBV27,many,-,TRBJ1-6,CAGVGNSPLHF,TGTGCCGGAGTCGGGAATTCACCCCTCCACTTT
TRBV12-3/TRBV12-4,many,TRBD1,TRBJ1-2,CASSGQGPHGYTF,TGTGCCAGCAGTGGACAGGGCCCCCATGGCTACACCTTC
TRBV28,many,-,TRBJ2-1,CASSSRLSGMPIYNEQFF,TGTGCCAGCAGCTCACGCCTTTCAGGGATGCCTATATACAATGAGCAGTTCTTC
TRBV30,many,-,TRBJ1-5,CAWSRPTGHSNQPQHF,TGTGCCTGGAGTAGACCCACAGGCCATAGCAATCAGCCCCAGCATTTT
TRBV12-3/TRBV12-4,many,-,TRBJ1-5,CASSLLSNQPQHF,TGTGCCAGCAGTTTATTGAGCAATCAGCCCCAGCATTTT
TRBV25-1,many,-,TRBJ1-6,CASSDLRSPLHF,TGTGCCAGCAGTGATTTACGTTCACCCCTCCACTTT
TRBV4-1,few,TRBD2,TRBJ2-7,CASSQVTQRGYEQYF,TGCGCCAGCAGCCAAGTTACCCAGCGGGGCTACGAGCAGTACTTC
TRBV7-8,many,TRBD1,TRBJ2-3,CASSLANRGLSTDTQYF,TGTGCCAGCAGCTTAGCCAACAGGGGCCTTAGCACAGATACGCAGTATTTT
TRBV12-3/TRBV12-4,many,-,TRBJ2-7,CASASRGYEQYF,TGTGCCAGCGCCTCCAGGGGCTACGAGCAGTACTTC
TRBV5-4,few,-,TRBJ2-3,CASSVGTDTDTQYF,TGTGCCAGCAGCGTAGGGACCGACACAGATACGCAGTATTTT